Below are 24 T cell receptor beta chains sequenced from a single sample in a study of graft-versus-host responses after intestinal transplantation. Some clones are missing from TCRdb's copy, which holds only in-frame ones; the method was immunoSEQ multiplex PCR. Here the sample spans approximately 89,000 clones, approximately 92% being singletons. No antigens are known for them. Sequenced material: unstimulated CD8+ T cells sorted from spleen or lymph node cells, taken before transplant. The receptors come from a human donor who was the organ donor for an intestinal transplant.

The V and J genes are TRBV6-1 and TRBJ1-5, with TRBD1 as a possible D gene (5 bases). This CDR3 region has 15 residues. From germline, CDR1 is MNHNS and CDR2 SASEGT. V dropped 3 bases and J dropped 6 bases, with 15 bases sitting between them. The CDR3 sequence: CASSDGPGWSQPQHF. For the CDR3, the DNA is TGTGCCAGCAGTGACGGGCCAGGGTGGAGTCAGCCCCAGCATTTT.

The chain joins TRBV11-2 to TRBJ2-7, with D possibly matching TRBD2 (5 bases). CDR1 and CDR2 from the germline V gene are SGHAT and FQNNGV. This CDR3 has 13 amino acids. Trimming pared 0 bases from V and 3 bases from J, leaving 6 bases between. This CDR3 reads CASSLERDYEQYF. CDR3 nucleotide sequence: TGTGCCAGCAGCTTAGAGAGGGACTACGAGCAGTACTTC. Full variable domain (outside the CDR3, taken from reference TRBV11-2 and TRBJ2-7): EAGVAQSPRYKIIEKRQSVAFWCNPISGHATLYWYQQILGQGPKLLIQFQNNGVVDDSQLPKDRFSAERLKGVDSTLKIQPAKLEDSAVYLCASSLERDYEQYFGPGTRLTVT.

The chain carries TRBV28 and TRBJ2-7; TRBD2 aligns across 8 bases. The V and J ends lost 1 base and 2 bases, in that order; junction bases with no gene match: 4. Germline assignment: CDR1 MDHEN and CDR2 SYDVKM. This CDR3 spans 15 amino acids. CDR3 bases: TGTGCCAGCAGTTTATCCCTCGGGGGGGCCTACGAGCAGTACTTC. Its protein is CASSLSLGGAYEQYF. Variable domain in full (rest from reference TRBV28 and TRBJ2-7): DVKVTQSSRYLVKRTGEKVFLECVQDMDHENMFWYRQDPGLGLRLIYFSYDVKMKEKGDIPEGYSVSREKKERFSLILESASTNQTSMYLCASSLSLGGAYEQYFGPGTRLTVT.

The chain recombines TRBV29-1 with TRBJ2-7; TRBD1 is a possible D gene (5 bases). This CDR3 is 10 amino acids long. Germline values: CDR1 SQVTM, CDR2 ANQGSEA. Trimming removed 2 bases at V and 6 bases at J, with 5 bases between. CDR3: CSVEQGEQYF. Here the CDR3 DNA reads TGCAGCGTTGAACAGGGCGAGCAGTACTTC.

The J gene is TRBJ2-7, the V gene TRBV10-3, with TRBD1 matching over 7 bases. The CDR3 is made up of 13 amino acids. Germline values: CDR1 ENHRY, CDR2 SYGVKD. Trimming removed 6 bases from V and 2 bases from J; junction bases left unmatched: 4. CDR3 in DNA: TGTGCCATCAGCAAACAGGGGCCCTACGAGCAGTACTTC. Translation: CAISKQGPYEQYF.

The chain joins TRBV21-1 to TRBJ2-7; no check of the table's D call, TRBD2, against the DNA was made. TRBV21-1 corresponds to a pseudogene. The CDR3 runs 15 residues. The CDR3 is CASSKGREWSYEQYF. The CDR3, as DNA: TGTGCCAGCAGCAAGGGGCGGGAGTGGTCCTACGAGCAGTACTTC.

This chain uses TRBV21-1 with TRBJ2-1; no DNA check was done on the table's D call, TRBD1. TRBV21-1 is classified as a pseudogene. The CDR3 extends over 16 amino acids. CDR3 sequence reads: CASSSRTGNSYNEQFF. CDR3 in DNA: TGTGCCAGCAGCAGCCGTACAGGGAACTCCTACAATGAGCAGTTCTTC.

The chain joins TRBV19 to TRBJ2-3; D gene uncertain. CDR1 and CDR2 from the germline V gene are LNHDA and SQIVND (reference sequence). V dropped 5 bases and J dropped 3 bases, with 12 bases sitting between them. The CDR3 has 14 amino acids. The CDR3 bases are TGTGCCAGTAGTTCAGCTCCGCGGACAGATACGCAGTATTTT. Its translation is CASSSAPRTDTQYF. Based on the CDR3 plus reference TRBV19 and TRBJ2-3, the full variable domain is DGGITQSPKYLFRKEGQNVTLSCEQNLNHDAMYWYRQDPGQGLRLIYYSQIVNDFQKGDIAEGYSVSREKKESFPLTVTSAQKNPTAFYLCASSSAPRTDTQYFGPGTRLTVL.

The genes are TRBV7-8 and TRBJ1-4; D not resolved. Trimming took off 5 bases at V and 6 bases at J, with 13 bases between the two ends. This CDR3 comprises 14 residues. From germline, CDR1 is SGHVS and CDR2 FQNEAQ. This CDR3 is CASSQLAPHEKLFF. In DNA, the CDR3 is TGTGCCAGCAGCCAACTCGCGCCACATGAAAAACTGTTTTTT.

CDR3 coding DNA: TGTGCCAGCAGCTTGGTCGCTATTGGGCACATTCAGTACTTC. Translation gives CASSLVAIGHIQYF. V and J are TRBV5-6 and TRBJ2-4; no reliable D call. Trimming pared 0 bases from V and 8 bases from J, leaving 12 bases between. Germline CDR1 SGHDT, CDR2 YYEEEE. The length of the CDR3 is 14 residues.

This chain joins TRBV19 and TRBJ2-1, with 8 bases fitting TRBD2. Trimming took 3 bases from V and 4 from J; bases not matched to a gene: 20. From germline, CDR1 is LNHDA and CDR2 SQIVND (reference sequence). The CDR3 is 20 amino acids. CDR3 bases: TGTGCCAGTAGTATCCCTCCACGGGAGGGTAGCCTGTGGCCGTACAATGAGCAGTTCTTC. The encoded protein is CASSIPPREGSLWPYNEQFF.

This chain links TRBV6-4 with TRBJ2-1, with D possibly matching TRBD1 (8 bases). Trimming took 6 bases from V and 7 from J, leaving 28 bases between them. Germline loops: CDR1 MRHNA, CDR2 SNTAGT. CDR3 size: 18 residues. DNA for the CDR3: TGTGCCAGCAGCCAAGCAGGTCCTTCGGACAGGGAGGGGAATGAGCAGTTCTTC. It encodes CASSQAGPSDREGNEQFF.

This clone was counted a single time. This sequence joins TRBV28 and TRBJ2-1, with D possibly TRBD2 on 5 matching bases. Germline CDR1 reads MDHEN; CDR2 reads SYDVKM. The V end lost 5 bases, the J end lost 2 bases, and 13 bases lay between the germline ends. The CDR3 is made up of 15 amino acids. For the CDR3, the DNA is TGTGCCAGCAGTAGCGGAGGCCTTGCCTACAATGAGCAGTTCTTC. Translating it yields CASSSGGLAYNEQFF. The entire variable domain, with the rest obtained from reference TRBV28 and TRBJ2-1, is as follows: DVKVTQSSRYLVKRTGEKVFLECVQDMDHENMFWYRQDPGLGLRLIYFSYDVKMKEKGDIPEGYSVSREKKERFSLILESASTNQTSMYLCASSSGGLAYNEQFFGPGTRLTVL.

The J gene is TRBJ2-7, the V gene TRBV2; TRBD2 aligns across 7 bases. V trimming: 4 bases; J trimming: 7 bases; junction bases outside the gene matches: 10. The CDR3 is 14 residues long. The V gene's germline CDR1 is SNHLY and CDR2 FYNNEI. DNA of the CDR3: TGTGCCAGCAGTGGCGGACTAGTACCGGGAGAGCAGTACTTC. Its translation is CASSGGLVPGEQYF. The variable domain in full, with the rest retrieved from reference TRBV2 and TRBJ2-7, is EPEVTQTPSHQVTQMGQEVILRCVPISNHLYFYWYRQILGQKVEFLVSFYNNEISEKSEIFDDQFSVERPDGSNFTLKIRSTKLEDSAMYFCASSGGLVPGEQYFGPGTRLTVT.

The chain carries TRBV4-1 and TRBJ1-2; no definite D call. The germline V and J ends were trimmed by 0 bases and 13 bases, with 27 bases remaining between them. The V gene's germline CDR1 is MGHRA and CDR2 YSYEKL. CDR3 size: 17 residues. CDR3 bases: TGCGCCAGCAGCCAAGACCATATACTAACTATGGCTACATGGATCACCTTC. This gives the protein CASSQDHILTMATWITF.

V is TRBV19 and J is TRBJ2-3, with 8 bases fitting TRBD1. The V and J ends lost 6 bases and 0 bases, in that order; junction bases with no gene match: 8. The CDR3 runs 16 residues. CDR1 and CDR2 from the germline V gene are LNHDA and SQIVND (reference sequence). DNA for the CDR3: TGTGCCAGTAGCACATTGACAGGGGCTAGCACAGATACGCAGTATTTT. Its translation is CASSTLTGASTDTQYF.

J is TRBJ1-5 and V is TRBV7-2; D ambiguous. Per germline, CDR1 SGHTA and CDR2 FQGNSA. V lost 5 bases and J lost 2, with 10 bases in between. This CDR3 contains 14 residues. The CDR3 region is CASSPRAGNQPQHF. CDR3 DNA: TGTGCCAGCAGCCCGCGGGCCGGCAATCAGCCCCAGCATTTT. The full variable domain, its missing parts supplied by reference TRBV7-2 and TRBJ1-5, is GAGVSQSPSNKVTEKGKDVELRCDPISGHTALYWYRQSLGQGLEFLIYFQGNSAPDKSGLPSDRFSAERTGGSVSTLTIQRTQQEDSAVYLCASSPRAGNQPQHFGDGTRLSIL.

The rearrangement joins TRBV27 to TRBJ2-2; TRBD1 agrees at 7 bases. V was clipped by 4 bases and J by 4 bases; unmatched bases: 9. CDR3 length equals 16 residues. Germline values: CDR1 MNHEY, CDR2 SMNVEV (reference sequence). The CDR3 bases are TGTGCCAGCAGTTCGCCCCACAGGGGACGCACCGGGGAGCTGTTTTTT. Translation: CASSSPHRGRTGELFF.

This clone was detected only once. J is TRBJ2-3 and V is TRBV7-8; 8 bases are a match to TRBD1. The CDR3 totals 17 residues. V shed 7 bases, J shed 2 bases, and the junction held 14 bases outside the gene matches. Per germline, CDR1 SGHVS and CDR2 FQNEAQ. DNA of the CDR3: TGTGCCAGCACCCTCCTGGAGGCAGGGGGCATCACAGATACGCAGTATTTT. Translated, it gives CASTLLEAGGITDTQYF. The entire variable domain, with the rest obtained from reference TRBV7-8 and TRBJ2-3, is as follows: GAGVSQSPRYKVAKRGQDVALRCDPISGHVSLFWYQQALGQGPEFLTYFQNEAQLDKSGLPSDRFFAERPEGSVSTLKIQRTQQEDSAVYLCASTLLEAGGITDTQYFGPGTRLTVL.

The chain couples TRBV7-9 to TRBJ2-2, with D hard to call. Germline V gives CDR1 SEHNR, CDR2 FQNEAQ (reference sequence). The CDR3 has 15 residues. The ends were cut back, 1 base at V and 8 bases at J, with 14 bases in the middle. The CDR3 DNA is TGTGCCAGCAGCTTAGTTGTACATGTCACAGGGGAGCTGTTTTTT. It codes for CASSLVVHVTGELFF.

This chain's CDR3 is CASFQRGGPDTQYF. The CDR3 DNA reads as TGTGCCAGCTTTCAGCGGGGGGGTCCGGATACGCAGTATTTT. The chain joins TRBV12-1 to TRBJ2-3; the table calls TRBD2, which could not be checked here. TRBV12-1 is termed a pseudogene. The CDR3 is 14 amino acids.

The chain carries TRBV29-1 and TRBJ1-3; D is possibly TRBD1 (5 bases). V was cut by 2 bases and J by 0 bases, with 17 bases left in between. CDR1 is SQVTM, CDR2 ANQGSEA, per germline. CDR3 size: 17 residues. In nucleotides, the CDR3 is TGCAGCGTTGAATTAGTCGCGACAGTGGACTCTGGAAACACCATATATTTT. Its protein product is CSVELVATVDSGNTIYF.

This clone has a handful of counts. The CDR3 DNA sequence: TGTGCCAGCAGGGGACAGGGGGCCGCCGAGCAGTACTTC. This codes for CASRGQGAAEQYF. The rearrangement uses TRBV2 and TRBJ2-7; the match to TRBD1 covers 12 bases. Trimming removed 6 bases from V and 6 bases from J; junction bases left unmatched: 3. Germline CDR1 is SNHLY and CDR2 is FYNNEI. There are 13 residues in the CDR3.

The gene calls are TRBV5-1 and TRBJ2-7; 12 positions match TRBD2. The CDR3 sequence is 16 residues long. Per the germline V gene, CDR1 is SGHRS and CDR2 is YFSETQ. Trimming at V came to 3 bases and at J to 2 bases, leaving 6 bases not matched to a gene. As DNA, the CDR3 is TGCGCCAGCAGCTATAGGACTAGCGGGGTCACCTACGAGCAGTACTTC. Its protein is CASSYRTSGVTYEQYF.